This section outlines one T cell receptor (beta chain) sequence together with its context. The antigen remains undetermined. The length of the CDR3 is 14 residues. Germline CDR1 SNHLY, CDR2 FYNNEI. In generating TCR beta cDNA, 5'RACE template switching with UMIs was used. No DNA is given; TCRdb re-called the 5' RACE reads and lists each CDR3 protein once. This table holds 500,000 to 700,000 distinct CDR3 sequences. This entry comes from a study of T cells expressing NK-cell markers. Study-level findings and limits: Where a handful of donors were concerned, these clonotypes also led the CD3+CD56-NKG2C+ fraction. NKG2C+ dominant clonotypes from 6 or 7 donors made up roughly 1.0-7.5% of CD8+ T cells. Clarity on HCMV specificity was lacking for the expanded NKG2C+ T cell clones.

The chain recombines TRBV2 with TRBJ1-5; the TCRdb call, TRBD1, lacks DNA for checking. The sequence derives from a man aged 18 to 35 in good health. The sequencing input was blood T cells: a sorted CD56 or NKG2C T cell subset, CD4+ or CD8+ T cells, or bulk PBMC T cells (not recorded which). The CDR3 region is CASSPEGVSQPQHF.